Here is one T cell receptor (beta chain) with its context. Its cognate antigen has yet to be identified. No quality values exist for individual bases; no much larger clone is one base distant. Library prep was done by the immunoSEQ multiplex PCR assay. TCRdb retrieved this table from immuneACCESS and kept in-frame rearrangements only. Not all clones are present; in checked studies, unresolved V genes account for under half, and no reason is known for the remainder. The sample yields over 90,000 clones; 90% to 95% were counted once. Of the sample, 2% to 2.5% falls within the top ten clones. The junction carries 13 bases between V and J, which are trimmed by 4 bases and 7 bases respectively. From cysteine to phenylalanine, the CDR3 is 14 amino acids long. Only CDR3 DNA is held: 42 bases, read in frame from base 1. The germline V gene (reference sequence) supplies CDR1 MNHNY and CDR2 SVGAGI. This entry comes from a study of control samples from healthy donors and cancer patients (dated by TCRdb to 2020 to 2021).

Material: blood. The rearrangement combines TRBV6-6 with TRBJ1-4, with the D segment identity uncertain. The receptor comes from a woman aged 18-29 years in good health. The bases read TGTGCCAGCAGTTCCCTGGACGGATCTGAAAAACTGTTTTTT. Translated, it gives CASSSLDGSEKLFF.